The 12 T cell receptor beta chains given below trace back to one sample, sequenced in a study of T cells after posttransplantation cyclophosphamide. Assay: immunoSEQ multiplex PCR; the TCRdb copy retains only in-frame clones and omits some. The sample lists about 50,000 clones; 90% to 95% were seen once. Sequenced sample: PBMCs. The receptors derive from a woman under 40 in good health and a related stem cell transplant donor.

The chain links TRBV5-8 to TRBJ2-7; 7 bases are a match to TRBD2. This CDR3 has 14 residues. Germline V gives CDR1 SGHTS, CDR2 YDEGEE. Trimming took 7 bases from V and 3 from J; bases not matched to a gene: 10. This CDR3 reads CASFRTGGFYEQYF. Here the CDR3 DNA reads TGTGCCAGCTTTCGGACCGGGGGGTTCTACGAGCAGTACTTC.

This chain uses TRBV2 with TRBJ2-5; unclear D gene. CDR1 and CDR2 from the germline V gene are SNHLY and FYNNEI. This CDR3 is 14 amino acids long. V was shortened by 3 bases and J by 0 bases, with 8 bases between the two germline ends. The CDR3 loop reads CASSETQNQETQYF. CDR3 coding DNA: TGTGCCAGCAGTGAGACTCAGAACCAAGAGACCCAGTACTTC.

V is TRBV14 and J is TRBJ1-1; a weak D match, TRBD1 (5 bases). Germline V CDR1 and CDR2: SGHDN, FVKESK. The V end was cut by 2 bases, the J end by 10 bases, with 14 bases between. This CDR3 comprises 13 residues. The CDR3 region is CASSQLAGFGAFF. The CDR3, as DNA: TGTGCCAGCAGCCAATTAGCAGGGTTTGGAGCTTTCTTT.

This clone has only one observation. The chain joins TRBV10-2 to TRBJ2-1; maybe TRBD1 (6 bases). V lost 6 bases, J lost 1 base, and 13 bases lay in between. CDR1 WSHSY and CDR2 SAAADI come from the germline V gene. The CDR3 spans 15 residues. CDR3 sequence: CASRDHRVSYNEQFF. The CDR3 DNA follows: TGCGCCAGCAGAGACCACAGGGTTTCCTACAATGAGCAGTTCTTC.

This clone turned up a few times. The CDR3 DNA sequence: TGTGCCAGCAGCGTAGCGAGCGGGGGGGCCGGGAATGAGCAGTTCTTC. Protein sequence: CASSVASGGAGNEQFF. The chain recombines TRBV9 with TRBJ2-1, with 10 bases matching TRBD2. The germline V gene encodes CDR1 SGDLS and CDR2 YYNGEE. V trimming: 0 bases; J trimming: 7 bases; junction bases outside the gene matches: 7. CDR3 length: 16 amino acids.

V gene TRBV19 combines with J gene TRBJ1-5; D is undetermined. The CDR3 sequence is 13 residues long. Germline CDR1 is LNHDA and CDR2 is SQIVND (reference sequence). V lost 2 bases, J lost 5 bases, and 7 bases lay in between. CDR3 amino acids: CASSIRRDQPQHF. CDR3 in DNA: TGTGCCAGTAGTATACGGAGGGATCAGCCCCAGCATTTT.

The chain has TRBV25-1 and TRBJ1-5; 8 bases fit TRBD1. CDR1 is MGHDK and CDR2 is SYGVNS in the germline V gene. V was clipped by 3 bases and J by 0 bases; unmatched bases: 4. The CDR3 runs to 16 residues. CDR3 bases: TGTGCCAGCAGTGACGGGACAGGTCGTAGCAATCAGCCCCAGCATTTT. Translated, it gives CASSDGTGRSNQPQHF.

The chain combines TRBV6-5 with TRBJ1-1, with unresolved D. Germline V gene lookup returns CDR1 MNHEY and CDR2 SVGAGI. CDR3 size: 15 residues. With 9 bases removed from V and 0 bases from J, the gap between germline ends came to 17 bases. The CDR3 DNA follows: TGTGCCAGTACCCCACCCATAGCCATGAACACTGAAGCTTTCTTT. It yields the protein CASTPPIAMNTEAFF.

The chain has TRBV2 and TRBJ2-3, with D perhaps TRBD2 (6 bases). V was trimmed by 0 bases and J by 8 bases, leaving 9 bases between them. The CDR3 covers 13 residues. Germline CDR1 reads SNHLY; CDR2 reads FYNNEI. CDR3 in amino acids: CASSEARRGTQYF. DNA of the CDR3: TGTGCCAGCAGTGAAGCTCGGCGGGGTACGCAGTATTTT.

The rearrangement links TRBV11-3 to TRBJ2-2, with 8 positions matching TRBD1. With 6 bases clipped from V and 6 bases from J, the junction kept 3 bases outside the gene matches. Germline assignment: CDR1 SGHNT and CDR2 YENEEA. The CDR3 sequence is 13 residues long. The CDR3 loop is CASRTGDAGELFF. CDR3 bases: TGTGCCAGCAGGACAGGGGATGCCGGGGAGCTGTTTTTT.

The chain links TRBV11-1 to TRBJ2-5; the match to TRBD1 covers 7 bases. The CDR3 has 15 residues. Germline CDR1 SGHAT, CDR2 FQDESV (reference sequence). V was clipped by 2 bases and J by 1 base; unmatched bases: 4. CDR3 DNA: TGTGCCAGCAGCTTATACGGGACAGTCCAAGAGACCCAGTACTTC. It specifies CASSLYGTVQETQYF.

The J gene is TRBJ1-5, the V gene TRBV6-1; 8 bases line up with TRBD1. Germline V gene lookup returns CDR1 MNHNS and CDR2 SASEGT. The length of the CDR3 is 15 residues. V lost 6 bases to trimming and J lost 6 bases; unmatched junction nucleotides: 10. In nucleotides, the CDR3 is TGTGCCAGCAGAACTCAGGGGGCGCTGGGTCAGCCCCAGCATTTT. Encoded protein: CASRTQGALGQPQHF.